Below are 11 T cell receptor beta chains sequenced from a single sample in a study of CD8+CD57+ T cells in acquired aplastic anemia (dated by TCRdb to 2016 to 2018). The instrument given in TCRdb is Illumina HiSeq 2000. Genomic DNA was used as template for profiling of TCR beta VDJ combinations and CDR3 sequences. TCRdb reprocessing: public reads trimmed at Q25 with fastp, clones called with MiXCR, in-frame beta chains kept. Duplicate CDR3 protein sequences are folded into a single record with the most common DNA and genes. The sample profile shows 35,000 to 45,000 distinct CDR3 sequences; approximately 67% of them were found once. The top ten clonotypes cover 20% to 25% of the sample. Specimen: sorted CD4+, CD8+, or CD8+CD57+ T cells (not recorded which) from PBMCs. These receptors were obtained from a human donor in good health, serving as a control.

The CDR3 sequence: CAISADSPNEQFF. The CDR3 nucleotides read TGTGCCATCAGTGCGGACAGTCCCAATGAGCAGTTCTTC. The rearrangement uses TRBV10-3 and TRBJ2-1; D possibly corresponds to TRBD1 (6 bases). The CDR3 contains 13 residues. CDR1 ENHRY and CDR2 SYGVKD come from the germline V gene. With 4 bases removed from V and 6 bases from J, the gap between germline ends came to 10 bases.

This clonotype was observed a handful of times. This rearrangement joins TRBV10-3 to TRBJ2-7; 13 bases map to TRBD2. This CDR3 contains 15 residues. The V and J ends lost 7 bases and 4 bases, in that order; junction bases with no gene match: 7. Germline V gene data show CDR1 as ENHRY and CDR2 as SYGVKD. CDR3 region: CAITPKTSGGYEQYF. Here the CDR3 DNA reads TGTGCCATCACCCCTAAGACTAGCGGGGGGTACGAGCAGTACTTC.

The genes are TRBV24-1 and TRBJ2-7; D remains unclear. Germline assignment: CDR1 KGHDR and CDR2 SFDVKD. Trimming stripped 3 bases from V and 3 bases from J, with 2 bases between. The CDR3 runs to 11 residues. Here the CDR3 DNA reads TGTGCCACCAGTGATGGCTACGAGCAGTACTTC. This codes for CATSDGYEQYF.

This chain links TRBV2 with TRBJ2-5; maybe TRBD2 (7 bases). Looked up from germline, CDR1 is SNHLY and CDR2 is FYNNEI. Trimming left V 10 bases short and J 1 base short, with 16 bases between. The CDR3 is 14 amino acids. The CDR3, as DNA: TGTGCCATACCCCGGGGGGCCGTCCAAGAGACCCAGTACTTC. This gives the protein CAIPRGAVQETQYF.

CDR3 sequence reads: CASSLAGGTSSYEQYF. CDR3 nucleotides: TGTGCCAGCAGCTTGGCCGGGGGGACATCGTCCTACGAGCAGTACTTC. This chain joins TRBV5-4 and TRBJ2-7, with D possibly being TRBD2 (7 bases). The CDR3 sequence is 16 residues long. Germline CDR1 and CDR2: SGHNT and YYREEE (reference sequence). Deletions cut 0 bases from V and 1 base from J, with 14 bases between.

Many counts were recorded for this clonotype. V is TRBV4-1 and J is TRBJ1-1; TRBD1 is a possible D gene (6 bases). The V end was cut by 4 bases, the J end by 4 bases, with 19 bases between. Per germline, CDR1 MGHRA and CDR2 YSYEKL. This CDR3 spans 16 amino acids. As DNA, the CDR3 is TGCGCCAGCAGCCCGGAAGGACAGCGGGTTTCCACTGAAGCTTTCTTT. Protein: CASSPEGQRVSTEAFF.

V usage is TRBV11-2 and J usage is TRBJ2-1, with TRBD2 matching 7 bases. In germline, CDR1 is SGHAT, CDR2 FQNNGV. CDR3 size: 16 residues. Trimming removed 3 bases from V and 0 bases from J; junction bases left unmatched: 5. The CDR3 loop reads CASSFSAGPSYNEQFF. The CDR3 DNA follows: TGTGCCAGCAGCTTCTCAGCGGGGCCCTCCTACAATGAGCAGTTCTTC.

The chain joins TRBV19 to TRBJ2-3; no reliable D call. The CDR3 covers 15 residues. CDR1 is LNHDA, CDR2 SQIVND, per germline (reference sequence). Trimming pared 6 bases from V and 4 bases from J, leaving 17 bases between. CDR3 protein: CASRDRVRSADTQYF. CDR3 in DNA: TGTGCCAGTAGGGACCGGGTCAGATCCGCAGATACGCAGTATTTT.

V is TRBV15 and J is TRBJ1-6; no reliable D call. Looked up from germline, CDR1 is LNHNV and CDR2 is YYDKDF (reference sequence). This CDR3 is 16 amino acids long. Between the trimmed V and J ends, which lost 1 base and 9 bases, there was a span of 16 bases. The CDR3 loop is CATSRVPGSRTSPLHF. CDR3 coding DNA: TGTGCCACCAGCAGAGTCCCGGGAAGCAGAACTTCACCCCTCCACTTT.

The sample holds a few counts of this clonotype. The CDR3 loop reads CASSLSRDQETQYF. The CDR3 region has the DNA TGTGCCAGCAGCTTAAGTAGGGATCAAGAGACCCAGTACTTC. The V call is TRBV7-3, the J call TRBJ2-5; D not certain. Germline CDR1 is SGHTA and CDR2 is FQGTGA. Trimming removed 1 base at V and 2 bases at J, with 8 bases between. This CDR3 region has 14 residues.

This clonotype was seen at least ten times. The J gene is TRBJ2-7, the V gene TRBV25-1; D remains ambiguous. There are 13 residues in the CDR3. Germline V gene data show CDR1 as MGHDK and CDR2 as SYGVNS. With 2 bases removed from V and 5 bases from J, the gap between germline ends came to 10 bases. The CDR3 nucleotides read TGTGCCAGCAGTGAACCCCCCTTAGACGAGCAGTACTTC. Its protein is CASSEPPLDEQYF.